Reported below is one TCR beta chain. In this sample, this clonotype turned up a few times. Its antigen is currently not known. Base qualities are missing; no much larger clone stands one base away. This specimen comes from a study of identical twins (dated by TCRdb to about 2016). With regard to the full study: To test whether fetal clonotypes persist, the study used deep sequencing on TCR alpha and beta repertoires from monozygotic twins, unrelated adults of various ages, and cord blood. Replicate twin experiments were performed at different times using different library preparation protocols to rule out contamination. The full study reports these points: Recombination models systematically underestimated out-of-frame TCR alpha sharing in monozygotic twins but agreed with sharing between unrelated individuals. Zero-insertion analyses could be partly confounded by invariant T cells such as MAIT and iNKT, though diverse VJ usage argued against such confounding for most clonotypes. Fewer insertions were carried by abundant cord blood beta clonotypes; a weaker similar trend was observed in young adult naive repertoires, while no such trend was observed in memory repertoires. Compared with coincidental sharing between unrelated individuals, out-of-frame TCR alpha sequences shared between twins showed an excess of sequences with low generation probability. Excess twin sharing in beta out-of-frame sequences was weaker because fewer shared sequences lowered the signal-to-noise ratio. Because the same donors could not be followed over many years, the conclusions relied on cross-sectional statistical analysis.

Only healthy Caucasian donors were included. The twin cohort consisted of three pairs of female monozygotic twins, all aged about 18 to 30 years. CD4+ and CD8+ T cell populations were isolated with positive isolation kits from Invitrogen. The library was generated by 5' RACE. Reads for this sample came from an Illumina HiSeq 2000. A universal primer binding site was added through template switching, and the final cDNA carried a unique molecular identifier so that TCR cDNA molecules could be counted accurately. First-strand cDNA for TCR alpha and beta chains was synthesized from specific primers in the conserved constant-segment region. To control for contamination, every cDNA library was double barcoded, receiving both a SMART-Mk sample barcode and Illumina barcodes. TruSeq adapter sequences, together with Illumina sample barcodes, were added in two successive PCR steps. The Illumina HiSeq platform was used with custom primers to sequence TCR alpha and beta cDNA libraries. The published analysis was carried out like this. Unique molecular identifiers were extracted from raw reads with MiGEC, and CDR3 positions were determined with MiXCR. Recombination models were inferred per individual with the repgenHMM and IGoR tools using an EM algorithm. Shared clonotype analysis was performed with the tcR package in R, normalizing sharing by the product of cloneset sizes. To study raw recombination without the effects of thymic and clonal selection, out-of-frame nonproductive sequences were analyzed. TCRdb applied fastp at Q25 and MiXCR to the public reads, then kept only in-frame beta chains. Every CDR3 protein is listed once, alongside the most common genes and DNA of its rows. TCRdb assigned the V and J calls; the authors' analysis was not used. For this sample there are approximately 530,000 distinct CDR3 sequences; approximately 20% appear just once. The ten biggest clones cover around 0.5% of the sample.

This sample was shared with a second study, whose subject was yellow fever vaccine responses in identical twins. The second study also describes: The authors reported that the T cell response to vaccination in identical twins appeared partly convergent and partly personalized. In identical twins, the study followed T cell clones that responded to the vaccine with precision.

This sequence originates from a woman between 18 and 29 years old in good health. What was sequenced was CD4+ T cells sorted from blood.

This receptor carries the CDR3 CASSLLASRNTQYF. The nucleotide sequence reads TGTGCCAGCAGCTTATTGGCTAGCCGAAATACGCAGTATTTT. This receptor chain uses TRBV7-8 and TRBJ2-3, with TRBD2 tentatively as D gene (5 bases match). The CDR3 numbers 14 residues from cysteine through phenylalanine. Only the CDR3 DNA is retained, 42 bases long and in frame from the first base. V lost 2 bases and J lost 7 bases; the stretch between them is 13 bases long. The germline V gene specifies SGHVS as CDR1 and FQNEAQ as CDR2.